One sample yielded the 24 T cell receptor beta chains listed below, sequenced in a study of CD8+CD57+ T cells in acquired aplastic anemia. CDR3 and TCR beta VDJ profiling relied on a genomic DNA template. TCRdb ran MiXCR on the reads and lists one entry per CDR3 protein. The sample consists of under 200,000 distinct CDR3 sequences, around 60% of them appearing once. Sample: sorted CD4+, CD8+, or CD8+CD57+ T cells (not recorded which) from PBMCs. The receptors come from a human donor in good health.

The genes are TRBV10-3 and TRBJ2-7; the D gene is possibly TRBD1 (5 bases). The germline gives CDR1 ENHRY, CDR2 SYGVKD. The CDR3 loop spans 14 amino acids. V lost 11 bases and J lost 4, with 21 bases in between. CDR3 bases: TGTGCCCTAAAAGGCCCAGGGCCCTCTTACGAGCAGTACTTC. Protein: CALKGPGPSYEQYF.

The chain joins TRBV6-1 to TRBJ2-5; 9 nucleotides agree with TRBD2. CDR1 and CDR2 from the germline V gene are MNHNS and SASEGT. Losses at the gene ends were 0 bases for V and 5 bases for J; bases not matched to a gene: 4. The CDR3 covers 15 residues. CDR3 in amino acids: CASSEAGGGVETQYF. The CDR3 bases are TGTGCCAGCAGTGAAGCCGGCGGGGGGGTGGAGACCCAGTACTTC.

V usage is TRBV20-1 and J usage is TRBJ2-7, with D hard to call. The CDR3 has 12 residues. Trimming left V 3 bases short and J 5 bases short, with 11 bases between. Germline values: CDR1 DFQATT, CDR2 SNEGSKA (reference sequence). The CDR3 loop is CSARVTTNEQYF. CDR3 nucleotides: TGCAGTGCTAGGGTGACAACCAACGAGCAGTACTTC.

The rearrangement uses TRBV10-3 and TRBJ1-1; D uncertain. CDR1 is ENHRY, CDR2 SYGVKD, per germline. V lost 4 bases, J lost 6 bases, and 12 bases lay in between. The CDR3 is made up of 13 amino acids. In DNA form, the CDR3 reads TGTGCCATCAGTGCCCCAAATAGGGCTGAAGCTTTCTTT. Translation gives CAISAPNRAEAFF.

This clonotype was detected once. The chain uses TRBV7-8 and TRBJ2-5; 7 positions match TRBD1. Germline V gene data show CDR1 as SGHVS and CDR2 as FQNEAQ. The V and J ends lost 3 bases and 1 base, in that order; junction bases with no gene match: 2. CDR3 length: 14 amino acids. CDR3 amino acids: CASSLDRTQETQYF. The CDR3 DNA reads as TGTGCCAGCAGCTTGGACAGGACCCAAGAGACCCAGTACTTC.

This clonotype was counted once. This chain links TRBV6-5 with TRBJ2-7; D might be TRBD1 (6 bases). The CDR3 spans 12 residues. Germline CDR1 MNHEY, CDR2 SVGAGI. Trimming left V 2 bases short and J 5 bases short, with 7 bases between. The CDR3 loop reads CASSYGGNEQYF. Written as DNA, the CDR3 is TGTGCCAGCAGTTACGGGGGCAACGAGCAGTACTTC.

The V gene is TRBV5-6, the J gene TRBJ2-2; D is tentatively TRBD1 or TRBD2 (5 bases each). CDR3 length: 16 residues. In germline, CDR1 is SGHDT, CDR2 YYEEEE. V lost 3 bases to trimming and J lost 3 bases, with 15 bases between them. The CDR3 sequence: CASSSGTNPYTGELFF. CDR3 DNA sequence: TGTGCCAGCAGCTCTGGGACCAACCCGTACACCGGGGAGCTGTTTTTT.

The V and J genes are TRBV9 and TRBJ1-2; 7 bases match TRBD1. The V gene's germline CDR1 is SGDLS and CDR2 YYNGEE. Trimming cost V 4 bases and J 4 bases; bases outside gene matches: 7. The CDR3 is 14 amino acids. The CDR3 sequence: CASSISRDSYGYTF. Written as DNA, the CDR3 is TGTGCCAGCAGCATCTCCCGGGACAGCTATGGCTACACCTTC.

The gene calls are TRBV4-1 and TRBJ2-5, with 11 bases lining up with TRBD2. Germline V CDR1 and CDR2: MGHRA, YSYEKL. The CDR3 has 15 amino acids. Trimming removed 5 bases from V and 4 bases from J; junction bases left unmatched: 6. The CDR3 loop reads CASSFGSGGAETQYF. CDR3 nucleotide sequence: TGCGCCAGCAGCTTCGGTAGCGGGGGGGCAGAGACCCAGTACTTC.

V usage is TRBV7-6 and J usage is TRBJ2-7; possible D gene TRBD1, 6 bases. Germline assignment: CDR1 SGHVS and CDR2 FNYEAQ. The CDR3 totals 17 residues. V lost 7 bases, J lost 0 bases, and 22 bases lay in between. This CDR3 is CASTKEQGSYDSYEQYF. CDR3 nucleotide sequence: TGTGCCAGCACCAAAGAACAGGGATCCTACGACTCCTACGAGCAGTACTTC.

V and J are TRBV2 and TRBJ2-7; no definite D call. Per the germline V gene, CDR1 is SNHLY and CDR2 is FYNNEI. Deletions cut 7 bases from V and 6 bases from J, with 10 bases between. CDR3 length: 11 amino acids. In DNA, the CDR3 is TGTGCCAGCACCCATCCTCGCGAGCAGTACTTC. It codes for CASTHPREQYF.

On this clonotype itself: At one boundary the junction diverges from the germline segment, which might be a read error. The genes are TRBV19 and TRBJ1-5; 8 bases align to TRBD1. Germline V gene lookup returns CDR1 LNHDA and CDR2 SQIVND (reference sequence). The CDR3 spans 17 residues. The CDR3 region has the DNA TGTGCCAGTAGTATAGATAACGGACAGGGTTTGATTCAGCTCCAGCATTTT. It is translated as CASSIDNGQGLIQLQHF. The entire variable domain, with the rest obtained from reference TRBV19 and TRBJ1-5, is as follows: DGGITQSPKYLFRKEGQNVTLSCEQNLNHDAMYWYRQDPGQGLRLIYYSQIVNDFQKGDIAEGYSVSREKKESFPLTVTSAQKNPTAFYLCASSIDNGQGLIQLQHFGDGTRLSIL.

This clonotype was picked up one time. The DNA of the CDR3 is TGTGCCAGCAGCTTAATAAGGAGCACAGATACGCAGTATTTT. This gives the protein CASSLIRSTDTQYF. J is TRBJ2-3 and V is TRBV7-6; D remains unclear. V lost 2 bases and J lost 0, with 6 bases in between. CDR3 length equals 14 residues. Germline V CDR1 and CDR2: SGHVS, FNYEAQ.

DNA for the CDR3: TGCAGTGCCCAGAGTGTGGGACTAGCGGGTCAAGAGACCCAGTACTTC. Encoded protein: CSAQSVGLAGQETQYF. The chain links TRBV20-1 to TRBJ2-5; 12 bases fit TRBD2. Germline CDR1 and CDR2: DFQATT and SNEGSKA (reference sequence). Trimming at V came to 6 bases and at J to 2 bases, leaving 10 bases not matched to a gene. The CDR3 runs to 16 residues.

The chain uses TRBV5-4 and TRBJ2-3; the match to TRBD2 covers 9 bases. Germline CDR1 is SGHNT and CDR2 is YYREEE (reference sequence). The CDR3 is made up of 16 amino acids. V was clipped by 5 bases and J by 2 bases; unmatched bases: 9. The DNA of the CDR3 is TGTGCCAGCAGTTCGACTAGCGGAGCGCTCACAGATACGCAGTATTTT. It translates to CASSSTSGALTDTQYF.

The chain uses TRBV19 and TRBJ2-3; perhaps TRBD1 as D (6 bases). The germline V gene encodes CDR1 LNHDA and CDR2 SQIVND (reference sequence). The CDR3 consists of 13 residues. V gave up 7 bases and J gave up 6 bases, with 14 bases separating them. The DNA for the CDR3 is TGTGCCAGTACACAGGGTTCGGCGGATACGCAGTATTTT. This gives the protein CASTQGSADTQYF.

About this clonotype itself: At one boundary the junction diverges from the germline segment, which might be a read error. The genes are TRBV29-1 and TRBJ2-1; TRBD2 aligns across 9 bases. This CDR3 region has 14 residues. The germline CDR1 and CDR2 sequences are SQVTM and ANQGSEA. The CDR3 DNA reads as TGCAGCGTCGCGGGACTAGCTGCCTACAATAAGCAGTTCTTC. Protein sequence: CSVAGLAAYNKQFF.

The sample holds a few counts of this clonotype. A much more abundant neighbour one base away suggests this may be a read error. The chain couples TRBV7-8 to TRBJ2-1; TRBD2 agrees at 13 bases. Germline CDR1 and CDR2: SGHVS and FQNEAQ. This CDR3 has 15 amino acids. The chain's CDR3 is CASSRGLAGVNEQLF. The CDR3 coding sequence is TGTGCCAGCAGCCGCGGACTAGCGGGAGTCAATGAGCAGCTCTTC.

Many counts were recorded for this clonotype. This sequence joins TRBV5-6 and TRBJ2-1; 9 bases line up with TRBD2. The CDR3 contains 17 residues. J lost 1 base, V lost 0 bases, and 5 bases had no gene match. Germline CDR1 SGHDT, CDR2 YYEEEE. The CDR3 is CASSLGSSGSSYNEQFF. The CDR3 nucleotides read TGTGCCAGCAGCTTGGGAAGTAGCGGGAGTTCCTACAATGAGCAGTTCTTC.

This rearrangement joins TRBV19 to TRBJ1-5; D gene unclear. V shed 7 bases and J shed 0 bases, with 13 bases lying between them. This CDR3 comprises 15 residues. CDR1 is LNHDA and CDR2 is SQIVND in the germline V gene (reference sequence). The CDR3 sequence is CASTRLHNSNQPQHF. CDR3 DNA sequence: TGTGCCAGTACTCGCCTCCATAATAGCAATCAGCCCCAGCATTTT.

V and J are TRBV2 and TRBJ2-1; 14 nucleotides agree with TRBD2. Germline V gene lookup returns CDR1 SNHLY and CDR2 FYNNEI. The CDR3 runs to 12 residues. The V segment lost 8 bases and the J segment 12 bases; nucleotides outside the gene matches: 3. Written as DNA, the CDR3 is TGTGCCAGCTCCGGACTAGCGGGGGGGCAGTTCTTC. This sequence encodes CASSGLAGGQFF.

This clonotype appeared a few times. The chain uses TRBV6-6 and TRBJ2-7; 9 nucleotides align to TRBD1. CDR1 MNHNY and CDR2 SVGAGI come from the germline V gene (reference sequence). The J segment lost 0 bases and the V segment lost 8 bases, leaving 5 bases of the junction unmatched. The CDR3 spans 14 residues. The CDR3 loop is CASGGQGGSYEQYF. The CDR3 bases are TGTGCCAGCGGGGGACAGGGAGGCTCCTACGAGCAGTACTTC.

The CDR3 is CSVAINRENEQFF. In DNA, the CDR3 is TGCAGCGTTGCTATAAACCGGGAGAATGAGCAGTTCTTC. The J gene is TRBJ2-1, the V gene TRBV29-1, with a possible D match to TRBD2 (6 bases). V was shortened by 4 bases and J by 7 bases, with 14 bases between the two germline ends. The length of the CDR3 is 13 residues. Germline CDR1 reads SQVTM; CDR2 reads ANQGSEA.

This clonotype was seen a handful of times. The chain employs TRBV30 and TRBJ1-2; TRBD1 might be the D (5 bases). This CDR3 spans 15 amino acids. Per the germline V gene, CDR1 is GTSNPN and CDR2 is SVGIG (reference sequence). Trimming pared 0 bases from V and 2 bases from J, leaving 13 bases between. CDR3 nucleotides: TGTGCCTGGAGTGTTTGGGACTTAGCAAACTATGGCTACACCTTC. Residues: CAWSVWDLANYGYTF.